The 24 T cell receptor beta chains reported below all come from one sample, sequenced in a study of T cells in Graves' hyperthyroidism and ophthalmopathy. Regions amplified from RNA transcripts were the TCR beta CDR3 regions. The HTBI set primed first-round TCR CDR3 RT-PCR. TCRdb recomputed calls from the multiplex PCR reads with MiXCR, one row per CDR3 protein. The sample consists of roughly 500,000 distinct CDR3 sequences, roughly a quarter of them appearing once. Sequenced input: blood. These receptors originate from a woman in her twenties or thirties with Graves' ophthalmopathy.

A word on this clonotype: A read error may be the cause here, since a much bigger clone is one base away. The chain carries TRBV5-4 and TRBJ2-5, with TRBD2 matching over 13 bases. V lost 6 bases, J lost 1 base, and 3 bases stayed unmatched. CDR3 length: 15 residues. Germline V CDR1 and CDR2: SGHNT, YYREEE (reference sequence). The DNA of the CDR3 is TGTGCCAGCACCGGACTAGCGGGGGTCCAAGAGACCCAGTACTTC. Translating it yields CASTGLAGVQETQYF.

The genes are TRBV20-1 and TRBJ2-5; 8 bases align to TRBD2. CDR1 and CDR2 from the germline V gene are DFQATT and SNEGSKA (reference sequence). This CDR3 spans 13 amino acids. V gave up 6 bases and J gave up 5 bases; unmatched junction bases: 8. This CDR3 is CSASRGGLETQYF. CDR3 DNA: TGCAGTGCCTCCCGCGGGGGGCTCGAGACCCAGTACTTC.

This clonotype was seen a single time. V gene TRBV6-5 combines with J gene TRBJ2-7, with D possibly being TRBD2 (5 bases). The germline V gene has CDR1 MNHEY and CDR2 SVGAGI. With 2 bases removed from V and 2 bases from J, the gap between germline ends came to 13 bases. The CDR3 runs to 15 residues. CDR3 sequence (DNA): TGTGCCAGCAGTTACCGCGGACGGGATCCCTACGAGCAGTACTTC. Translation gives CASSYRGRDPYEQYF.

This chain uses TRBV25-1 with TRBJ2-2, with 9 bases lining up with TRBD1. J gave up 4 bases and V 7 bases, and 7 bases lay outside the gene matches. Germline loops: CDR1 MGHDK, CDR2 SYGVNS. The CDR3 contains 15 residues. The CDR3 spells CASTPRQGGTGELFF. The DNA of the CDR3 is TGTGCCAGCACCCCTCGACAGGGGGGCACCGGGGAGCTGTTTTTT.

This clonotype was picked up many times. The chain combines TRBV9 with TRBJ1-2; D gene uncertain. V dropped 4 bases and J dropped 1 base, with 8 bases sitting between them. This CDR3 has 13 residues. The germline V gene encodes CDR1 SGDLS and CDR2 YYNGEE. The chain's CDR3 is CASSFEHNYGYTF. CDR3 nucleotides: TGTGCCAGCAGCTTCGAGCATAACTATGGCTACACCTTC.

The V gene is TRBV4-2, the J gene TRBJ2-5, with 10 bases matching TRBD2. The CDR3 loop spans 19 amino acids. Per the germline V gene, CDR1 is LGHNA and CDR2 is YNFKEQ. With V trimmed by 0 bases and J by 3 bases, 13 bases remained unmatched. The CDR3, as DNA: TGTGCCAGCAGCCAAGAACTGGTCGCTGCTAGCGGGGGAGAAGAGACCCAGTACTTC. Translating gives CASSQELVAASGGEETQYF.

In this sample, this clonotype turned up many times. The CDR3 here is CASSQSGHQETQYF. The CDR3 coding sequence is TGTGCCAGCAGCCAATCGGGACACCAAGAGACCCAGTACTTC. The rearrangement uses TRBV7-3 and TRBJ2-5; either TRBD1 or TRBD2 may fit D (5 bases each). V was cut by 5 bases and J by 0 bases, with 10 bases left in between. CDR1 is SGHTA and CDR2 is FQGTGA in the germline V gene. There are 14 residues in the CDR3.

The table lists this clonotype with a few counts. The V gene is TRBV20-1, the J gene TRBJ1-5; TRBD1 matches at 7 bases. Looked up from germline, CDR1 is DFQATT and CDR2 is SNEGSKA (reference sequence). This CDR3 has 13 amino acids. V was clipped by 6 bases and J by 3 bases; unmatched bases: 5. CDR3: CSASGTVNQPQHF. DNA for the CDR3: TGCAGTGCCTCCGGGACAGTCAATCAGCCCCAGCATTTT.

This clonotype turned up a few times. This sequence joins TRBV6-5 and TRBJ1-2; 11 nucleotides match TRBD1. Trimming took 1 base from V and 4 from J; bases not matched to a gene: 5. Per the germline V gene, CDR1 is MNHEY and CDR2 is SVGAGI. The CDR3 runs to 16 residues. The chain's CDR3 is CASSYLRTGGGYGYTF. The DNA of the CDR3 is TGTGCCAGCAGTTACTTGAGGACAGGGGGCGGCTATGGCTACACCTTC.

The genes are TRBV6-1 and TRBJ1-5, with D possibly matching TRBD1 (6 bases). The CDR3 loop spans 18 amino acids. V shed 1 base and J shed 0 bases, with 16 bases lying between them. From germline, CDR1 is MNHNS and CDR2 SASEGT. CDR3 sequence (DNA): TGTGCCAGCAGTGAAGGGTTAACAGGGACTTATAGCAATCAGCCCCAGCATTTT. This gives the protein CASSEGLTGTYSNQPQHF.

V and J are TRBV7-2 and TRBJ1-2; D gene uncertain. The CDR3 spans 14 residues. V was shortened by 3 bases and J by 3 bases, with 11 bases between the two germline ends. Germline V gives CDR1 SGHTA, CDR2 FQGNSA. In nucleotides, the CDR3 is TGTGCCAGCAGCTTTTTGACATTCGACTATGGCTACACCTTC. Translated, it gives CASSFLTFDYGYTF.

This clonotype was seen a handful of times. This rearrangement joins TRBV7-2 to TRBJ2-5, with D uncertain. The CDR3 extends over 13 amino acids. V lost 8 bases and J lost 3, with 13 bases in between. Germline CDR1 SGHTA, CDR2 FQGNSA. The CDR3 DNA follows: TGTGCCAGCGCTCGTCAGGTTGAAGAGACCCAGTACTTC. Translating it yields CASARQVEETQYF.

The table lists this clonotype with many counts. This chain links TRBV6-1 with TRBJ2-2; 8 bases are a match to TRBD1. With V trimmed by 6 bases and J by 0 bases, 6 bases remained unmatched. Germline values: CDR1 MNHNS, CDR2 SASEGT. The CDR3 runs 16 residues. The CDR3, as DNA: TGTGCCAGCAGCCAAAGGACAGGGCCGAACACCGGGGAGCTGTTTTTT. This sequence encodes CASSQRTGPNTGELFF.

This clonotype came up a few times. This sequence joins TRBV4-1 and TRBJ1-1; 7 bases align to TRBD1. V was clipped by 1 base and J by 5 bases; unmatched bases: 10. The CDR3 is 16 residues long. The V gene's germline CDR1 is MGHRA and CDR2 YSYEKL. CDR3 sequence: CASSQGQGRGRTEAFF. The CDR3 nucleotides are TGCGCCAGCAGCCAAGGCCAAGGCAGGGGGAGGACTGAAGCTTTCTTT.

This clonotype was counted ten times or more. The rearrangement uses TRBV12-3 or TRBV12-4 and TRBJ1-1; D is undetermined. V was pared by 6 bases and J by 6 bases, with 14 bases between. The CDR3 runs to 13 residues. The CDR3 is CASRRVFEAEAFF. The CDR3 nucleotides are TGTGCCAGCAGGCGGGTTTTCGAAGCTGAAGCTTTCTTT.

The gene calls are TRBV10-3 and TRBJ1-1; 8 nucleotides line up with TRBD1. CDR1 and CDR2 (germline): ENHRY, SYGVKD. The CDR3 runs 14 residues. The V segment lost 7 bases and the J segment 3 bases; nucleotides outside the gene matches: 7. CDR3 loop: CAITQGAGDTEAFF. The CDR3 DNA reads as TGTGCCATCACCCAGGGGGCAGGGGACACTGAAGCTTTCTTT.

The DNA of the CDR3 is TGCAGTGCTAGAGATCTGGACAGGGGCAAAAACATTCAGTACTTC. It yields the protein CSARDLDRGKNIQYF. The gene calls are TRBV20-1 and TRBJ2-4, with 9 bases fitting TRBD1. The CDR3 totals 15 residues. The trim removed 0 bases at V and 3 bases at J, leaving 3 bases unmatched. CDR1 and CDR2 from the germline V gene are DFQATT and SNEGSKA (reference sequence).

There are many counts of this clonotype. This chain links TRBV25-1 with TRBJ2-7; a possible D gene is TRBD1 (5 bases). V gave up 1 base and J gave up 4 bases, with 20 bases separating them. The CDR3 is made up of 17 amino acids. Germline CDR1 reads MGHDK; CDR2 reads SYGVNS. The CDR3 DNA sequence: TGTGCCAGCAGTGAATTGAATTCGGACATAACCCTTTACGAGCAGTACTTC. Residues: CASSELNSDITLYEQYF.

This clonotype appeared a few times. The CDR3 DNA is TGTGCCAGCAGACGCATCGAACAGGGCGCGGGAAACACCATATATTTT. This codes for CASRRIEQGAGNTIYF. J is TRBJ1-3 and V is TRBV11-1, with a tentative D call TRBD1 (6 bases). Trimming shortened V by 6 bases and J by 4 bases, and 19 bases separated the two germline ends. From germline, CDR1 is SGHAT and CDR2 FQDESV (reference sequence). The CDR3 length is 16 residues.

This clonotype was recorded many times. V gene TRBV6-1 combines with J gene TRBJ2-5; 11 nucleotides line up with TRBD2. The length of the CDR3 is 15 residues. Germline lookup yields CDR1 MNHNS and CDR2 SASEGT. V was clipped by 6 bases and J by 0 bases; unmatched bases: 3. DNA of the CDR3: TGTGCCAGCAGGAGACTAGCGGGGAACCAAGAGACCCAGTACTTC. Translated: CASRRLAGNQETQYF.

In DNA, the CDR3 is TGTGCCAGCAGCGTAGCAGGATCGAACACTGAAGCTTTCTTT. The encoded protein is CASSVAGSNTEAFF. The V and J genes are TRBV9 and TRBJ1-1; D not certain. This CDR3 has 14 amino acids. V lost 0 bases and J 1 base, leaving 7 bases between the germline ends. Germline-derived CDR1 and CDR2 are SGDLS and YYNGEE. Using reference TRBV9 and TRBJ1-1 for the parts outside the CDR3, the full variable domain is DSGVTQTPKHLITATGQRVTLRCSPRSGDLSVYWYQQSLDQGLQFLIQYYNGEERAKGNILERFSAQQFPDLHSELNLSSLELGDSALYFCASSVAGSNTEAFFGQGTRLTVV.

This clonotype has at least ten counts. V usage is TRBV7-2 and J usage is TRBJ1-2; the D is unclear. The length of the CDR3 is 14 residues. CDR1 and CDR2 from the germline V gene are SGHTA and FQGNSA. The germline V and J ends were trimmed by 4 bases and 4 bases, with 13 bases remaining between them. This CDR3 is CASSSPGQFYGYTF. CDR3 coding DNA: TGTGCCAGCAGCTCCCCCGGGCAGTTCTATGGCTACACCTTC. Variable domain in full (rest from reference TRBV7-2 and TRBJ1-2): GAGVSQSPSNKVTEKGKDVELRCDPISGHTALYWYRQSLGQGLEFLIYFQGNSAPDKSGLPSDRFSAERTGGSVSTLTIQRTQQEDSAVYLCASSSPGQFYGYTFGSGTRLTVV.

This clonotype was picked up many times. The chain couples TRBV20-1 to TRBJ1-2; a possible D gene is TRBD1 (5 bases). The germline CDR1 and CDR2 sequences are DFQATT and SNEGSKA (reference sequence). Trimming shortened V by 3 bases and J by 2 bases, and 13 bases separated the two germline ends. The CDR3 is made up of 14 amino acids. CDR3 residues: CSASEGLRNYGYTF. The DNA for the CDR3 is TGCAGTGCTAGTGAGGGGTTGCGCAACTATGGCTACACCTTC.

This clonotype was recorded once. V is TRBV6-2 or TRBV6-3 and J is TRBJ2-5, with TRBD2 as a possible D gene (6 bases). V dropped 2 bases and J dropped 9 bases, with 13 bases sitting between them. CDR1 is MNHEY and CDR2 is SVGEGT in the germline V gene. The CDR3 contains 13 residues. The CDR3 loop reads CASSYEGRRAQYF. The CDR3 bases are TGTGCCAGCAGTTACGAAGGAAGGAGGGCCCAGTACTTC.